One sample yielded the 17 T cell receptor beta chains listed below, sequenced in a study of CD4 T cells in relation to SARS-CoV-2 and coronaviruses. Sequencing was performed with immunoSEQ multiplex PCR; in TCRdb, only in-frame clones are kept and a portion is missing. The table shows about 21,000 clones, with less than 85% occurring only once. Their recognized antigens are unknown. CD4+ T cells from unexposed donors were obtained before the COVID-19 pandemic (2011-2018). After approximately 10 days of culture, CD4+ T cells were isolated. Sequencing was carried out using CD4+ T cells from PBMCs, cultured in vitro. These receptors were collected from a human donor in good health.

The V and J genes are TRBV5-1 and TRBJ2-7; D remains ambiguous. Per germline, CDR1 SGHRS and CDR2 YFSETQ. V was clipped by 4 bases and J by 0 bases, with 14 bases between them. The CDR3 is made up of 15 amino acids. The chain's CDR3 is CASSPVGSGSYEQYF. DNA for the CDR3: TGCGCCAGCAGCCCTGTGGGGTCGGGCTCCTACGAGCAGTACTTC.

This clone was found a few times. The gene calls are TRBV3-1 (or the pseudogene TRBV3-2) and TRBJ2-7; 11 bases are shared with TRBD2. With 4 bases clipped from V and 3 bases from J, the junction kept 2 bases outside the gene matches. The length of the CDR3 is 14 residues. The germline V gene has CDR1 LGHDT and CDR2 YNNKEL (reference sequence). The CDR3 nucleotides read TGTGCCAGCAGCCGTGGGACTAGCGGCTACGAGCAGTACTTC. Amino acid sequence: CASSRGTSGYEQYF.

The rearrangement links TRBV27 to TRBJ1-1; perhaps TRBD1 as D (5 bases). This CDR3 is 14 amino acids long. Germline V gene data show CDR1 as MNHEY and CDR2 as SMNVEV (reference sequence). With 6 bases removed from V and 6 bases from J, the gap between germline ends came to 17 bases. The CDR3 DNA sequence: TGTGCCAGCAGGCCCCAGGGACTGGTCGCTGAAGCTTTCTTT. It specifies CASRPQGLVAEAFF.

The chain employs TRBV12-5 and TRBJ2-7; 9 bases align to TRBD2. V trimming: 0 bases; J trimming: 6 bases; junction bases outside the gene matches: 15. The CDR3 length is 18 residues. The germline gives CDR1 LGHNT, CDR2 FRNRAP. CDR3 sequence reads: CASGLVGVSVAGGPEQYF. In nucleotides, the CDR3 is TGTGCTAGTGGTTTGGTAGGCGTATCGGTGGCGGGAGGGCCCGAGCAGTACTTC.

The chain combines TRBV21-1 with TRBJ1-6. TRBV21-1 is an annotated pseudogene. This CDR3 region has 13 residues. The CDR3 is CASSSGGFSPLHF. DNA of the CDR3: TGTGCCAGCAGCTCCGGGGGTTTTTCACCCCTCCACTTT.

The chain's CDR3 is CASSRTGVEQYF. The CDR3 coding sequence is TGTGCCAGCAGCCGGACTGGGGTCGAGCAGTACTTC. The chain joins TRBV3-1 (or the pseudogene TRBV3-2) to TRBJ2-7; possible D gene TRBD2, 5 bases. CDR1 is LGHDT and CDR2 is YNNKEL in the germline V gene (reference sequence). This CDR3 is 12 amino acids long. Trimming removed 4 bases at V and 6 bases at J, with 10 bases between.

V is TRBV6-5 and J is TRBJ1-1; TRBD1 matches 9 bases. After removal of 0 bases from V and 6 bases from J, the junction contained 5 bases not matched to a gene. Germline-derived CDR1 and CDR2 are MNHEY and SVGAGI. The CDR3 covers 15 residues. The chain's CDR3 is CASSYSGTGRAEAFF. DNA for the CDR3: TGTGCCAGCAGTTACTCTGGGACAGGGCGCGCTGAAGCTTTCTTT.

The J gene is TRBJ2-3, the V gene TRBV25-1, with TRBD2 matching 10 bases. Germline assignment: CDR1 MGHDK and CDR2 SYGVNS. V lost 6 bases to trimming and J lost 0 bases; unmatched junction nucleotides: 3. CDR3 length equals 15 residues. The CDR3 sequence is CASSDSGRSTDTQYF. The CDR3 DNA reads TGTGCCAGCAGCGATAGCGGGAGGAGCACAGATACGCAGTATTTT.

The chain employs TRBV19 and TRBJ1-2; 9 nucleotides align to TRBD1. Trimming cost V 4 bases and J 5 bases; bases outside gene matches: 2. The CDR3 is 13 residues long. Germline V gene lookup returns CDR1 LNHDA and CDR2 SQIVND (reference sequence). The CDR3 DNA follows: TGTGCCAGTAGTACCGGGACAGGGTATGGCTACACCTTC. Translated, it gives CASSTGTGYGYTF.

This clone was seen only once. CDR3 amino acids: CASSEAPSTDTQYF. In nucleotides, the CDR3 is TGTGCCAGCAGCGAAGCCCCTAGCACAGATACGCAGTATTTT. The chain links TRBV9 to TRBJ2-3; D remains ambiguous. Germline assignment: CDR1 SGDLS and CDR2 YYNGEE. The CDR3 consists of 14 residues. Trimming removed 3 bases at V and 0 bases at J, with 8 bases between.

This CDR3 reads CASSWGLAGLSTDTQYF. The CDR3 region has the DNA TGTGCCAGCAGCTGGGGACTAGCGGGGCTTAGCACAGATACGCAGTATTTT. The chain uses TRBV11-2 and TRBJ2-3; 13 bases map to TRBD2. Trimming removed 4 bases from V and 0 bases from J; junction bases left unmatched: 4. This CDR3 region has 17 residues. The germline V gene has CDR1 SGHAT and CDR2 FQNNGV.

This chain uses TRBV27 with TRBJ1-1, with a weak D call TRBD1 (6 bases). V shed 4 bases and J shed 6 bases, with 18 bases lying between them. Germline loops: CDR1 MNHEY, CDR2 SMNVEV (reference sequence). The CDR3 has 15 residues. CDR3 bases: TGTGCCAGCAGTTCGTTACTAAGGACAGCCCCTGAAGCTTTCTTT. Protein: CASSSLLRTAPEAFF.

The chain recombines TRBV11-3 with TRBJ1-2; 12 nucleotides align to TRBD1. CDR1 is SGHNT and CDR2 is YENEEA in the germline V gene. The CDR3 consists of 14 residues. Germline trimming cut 5 bases from V and 8 bases from J; bases unmatched to any gene: 6. The CDR3, as DNA: TGTGCCAGCAGCCCGGGACAGGGGGCCGAGGGCTACACCTTC. Protein sequence: CASSPGQGAEGYTF.

The CDR3 nucleotides are TGTGCCAGCTCACCACTAACAGGGGGTTTCGGGACTGAAGCTTTCTTT. Translating gives CASSPLTGGFGTEAFF. The gene calls are TRBV18 and TRBJ1-1, with TRBD1 matching 8 bases. Germline V gene lookup returns CDR1 KGHSH and CDR2 LQKENI. CDR3 length: 16 amino acids. Unmatched junction bases numbered 9, after V lost 1 base and J lost 5 bases.

This clone occurred a few times. The V gene is TRBV6-2 or TRBV6-3, the J gene TRBJ2-5; D gene ambiguous. The length of the CDR3 is 12 residues. The V gene lost 0 bases and the J gene lost 5 bases, with 4 bases spanning the gap. Germline CDR1 reads MNHEY; CDR2 reads SVGEGT. The CDR3 loop is CASSYSGETQYF. The CDR3, as DNA: TGTGCCAGCAGTTACTCAGGGGAGACCCAGTACTTC.

The chain recombines TRBV18 with TRBJ1-3; no clear D. Per the germline V gene, CDR1 is KGHSH and CDR2 is LQKENI. The length of the CDR3 is 14 residues. V was shortened by 2 bases and J by 2 bases, with 7 bases between the two germline ends. The CDR3 sequence is CASSPDGPGNTIYF. CDR3 coding DNA: TGTGCCAGCTCACCAGATGGACCTGGAAACACCATATATTTT.

The genes are TRBV5-4 and TRBJ2-3; 8 bases match TRBD2. The CDR3 covers 15 residues. V shed 4 bases, J shed 1 base, and the junction held 5 bases outside the gene matches. Germline V gene lookup returns CDR1 SGHNT and CDR2 YYREEE (reference sequence). CDR3 protein: CASSQGLAGTDTQYF. In DNA, the CDR3 is TGTGCCAGCAGCCAAGGACTAGCTGGCACAGATACGCAGTATTTT.